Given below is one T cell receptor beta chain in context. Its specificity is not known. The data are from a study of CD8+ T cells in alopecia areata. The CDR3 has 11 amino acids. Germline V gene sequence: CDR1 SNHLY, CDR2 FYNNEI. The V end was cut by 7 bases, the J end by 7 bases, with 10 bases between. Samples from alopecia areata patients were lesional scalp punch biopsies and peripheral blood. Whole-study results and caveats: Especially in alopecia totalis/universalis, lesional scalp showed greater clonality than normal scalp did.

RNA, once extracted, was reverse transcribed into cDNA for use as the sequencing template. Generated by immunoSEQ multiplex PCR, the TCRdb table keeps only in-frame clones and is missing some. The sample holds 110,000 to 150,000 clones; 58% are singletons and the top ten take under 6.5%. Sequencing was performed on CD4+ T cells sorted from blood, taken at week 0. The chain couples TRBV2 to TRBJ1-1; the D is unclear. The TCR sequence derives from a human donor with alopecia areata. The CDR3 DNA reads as TGTGCCAGCAACCAGCTGGGTGAAGCTTTCTTT. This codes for CASNQLGEAFF.